This TCR beta chain was recovered during a study of response to subunit inactivated influenza vaccine. Study outcomes and limitations: The authors suggested that few new T cells are recruited per seasonal influenza vaccination.

About this clonotype: Antigen: not known.

Germline lookup yields CDR1 SGHVS and CDR2 FNYEAQ. V shed 5 bases and J shed 1 base, with 11 bases lying between them. This CDR3 has 14 residues. Each CDR3 protein is one row after TCRdb ran MiXCR on the RT-PCR reads. The table includes more than 150,000 distinct CDR3 sequences, about a tenth detected once. The chain has TRBV7-6 and TRBJ1-1; a weak D match, TRBD1 (5 bases). The clonotype was recovered from a man over 45 who received an inactivated influenza vaccine. The specimen was non-naive T cells sorted from PBMCs, collected on the day of vaccination. This chain's CDR3 is CASSRREWNTEAFF. CDR3 nucleotide sequence: TGTGCCAGCAGCCGCAGGGAATGGAACACTGAAGCTTTCTTT. Supplemented by reference TRBV7-6 and TRBJ1-1, the full variable domain reads GAGVSQSPRYKVTKRGQDVALRCDPISGHVSLYWYRQALGQGPEFLTYFNYEAQQDKSGLPNDRFSAERPEGSISTLTIQRTEQRDSAMYRCASSRREWNTEAFFGQGTRLTVV.